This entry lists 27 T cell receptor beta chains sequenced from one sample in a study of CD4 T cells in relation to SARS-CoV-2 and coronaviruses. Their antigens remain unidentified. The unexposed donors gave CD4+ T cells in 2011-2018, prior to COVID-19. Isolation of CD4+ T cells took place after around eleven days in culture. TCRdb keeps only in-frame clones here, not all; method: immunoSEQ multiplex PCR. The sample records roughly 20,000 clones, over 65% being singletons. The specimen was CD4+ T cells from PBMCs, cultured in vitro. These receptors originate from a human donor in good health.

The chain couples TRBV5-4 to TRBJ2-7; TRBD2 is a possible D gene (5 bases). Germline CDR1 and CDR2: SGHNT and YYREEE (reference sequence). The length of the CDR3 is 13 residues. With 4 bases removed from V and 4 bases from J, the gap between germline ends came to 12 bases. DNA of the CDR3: TGTGCCAGCAGCCCCGCCGGAGGATACGAGCAGTACTTC. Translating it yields CASSPAGGYEQYF.

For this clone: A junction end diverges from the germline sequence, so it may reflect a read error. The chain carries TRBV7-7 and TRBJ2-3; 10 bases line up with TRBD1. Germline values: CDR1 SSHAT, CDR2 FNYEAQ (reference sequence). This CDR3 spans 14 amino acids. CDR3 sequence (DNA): TGTGCTAGCAGCTTAGGGACAGGGGCAGATACGCAGTATTTT. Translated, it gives CASSLGTGADTQYF.

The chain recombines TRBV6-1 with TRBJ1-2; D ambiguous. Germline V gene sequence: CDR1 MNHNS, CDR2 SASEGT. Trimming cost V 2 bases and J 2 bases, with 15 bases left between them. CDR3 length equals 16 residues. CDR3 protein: CASSESARRENYGYTF. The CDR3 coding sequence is TGTGCCAGCAGTGAAAGCGCCCGGCGGGAAAACTATGGCTACACCTTC.

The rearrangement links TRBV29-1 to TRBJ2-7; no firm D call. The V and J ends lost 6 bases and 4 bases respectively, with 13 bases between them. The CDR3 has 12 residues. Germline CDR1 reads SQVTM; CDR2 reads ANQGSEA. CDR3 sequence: CSVLLVPYEQYF. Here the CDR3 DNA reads TGCAGCGTCCTACTTGTCCCGTACGAGCAGTACTTC.

This CDR3 is CASSERQTYSYEQYF. In DNA, the CDR3 is TGTGCCAGCAGTGAACGGCAGACCTATTCCTACGAGCAGTACTTC. The rearrangement uses TRBV2 and TRBJ2-7, with D unclear. Between the trimmed V and J ends, which lost 2 bases and 1 base, there was a span of 12 bases. The CDR3 covers 15 residues. Germline CDR1 SNHLY, CDR2 FYNNEI.

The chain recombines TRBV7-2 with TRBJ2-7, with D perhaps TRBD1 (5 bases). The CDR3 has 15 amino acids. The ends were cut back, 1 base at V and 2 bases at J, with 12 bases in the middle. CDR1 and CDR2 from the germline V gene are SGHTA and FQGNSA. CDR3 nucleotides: TGTGCCAGCAGCTTAGGGCAGGGCGATACCTACGAGCAGTACTTC. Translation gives CASSLGQGDTYEQYF.

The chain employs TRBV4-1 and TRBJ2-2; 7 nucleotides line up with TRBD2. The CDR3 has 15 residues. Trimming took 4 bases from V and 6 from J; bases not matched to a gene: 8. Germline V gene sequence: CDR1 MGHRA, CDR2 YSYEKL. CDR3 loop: CASSLGRGTAGELFF. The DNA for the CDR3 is TGCGCCAGCAGCCTGGGGAGGGGAACGGCCGGGGAGCTGTTTTTT.

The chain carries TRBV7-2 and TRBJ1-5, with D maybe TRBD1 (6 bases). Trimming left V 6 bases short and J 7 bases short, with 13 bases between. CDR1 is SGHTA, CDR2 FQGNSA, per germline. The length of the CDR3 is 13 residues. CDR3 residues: CASSLKGEQPQHF. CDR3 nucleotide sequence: TGTGCCAGCAGTCTGAAGGGGGAACAGCCCCAGCATTTT.

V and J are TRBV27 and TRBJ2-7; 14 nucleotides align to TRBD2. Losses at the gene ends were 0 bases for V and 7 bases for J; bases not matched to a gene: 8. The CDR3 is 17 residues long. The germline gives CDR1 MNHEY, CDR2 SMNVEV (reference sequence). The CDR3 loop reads CASSLSVGTSGSGEQYF. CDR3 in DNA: TGTGCCAGCAGTTTATCGGTGGGGACTAGCGGGAGCGGTGAGCAGTACTTC.

CDR3 nucleotides: TGTGCCAGCAGCATCGGCAGAGGATTCTGGGTAAACATTCAGTACTTC. Amino acids: CASSIGRGFWVNIQYF. The J gene is TRBJ2-4, the V gene TRBV21-1; the listed D gene, TRBD2, was not tested against the DNA. TRBV21-1 corresponds to a pseudogene. This CDR3 has 16 residues.

As DNA, the CDR3 is TGTGCCAGCAGTCAGCAAACGGGGTACCAGCCCCAGCATTTT. Translating gives CASSQQTGYQPQHF. The chain links TRBV27 to TRBJ1-5; D gene unclear. The CDR3 is 14 amino acids. Trimming cost V 5 bases and J 7 bases, with 15 bases left between them. Per germline, CDR1 MNHEY and CDR2 SMNVEV (reference sequence).

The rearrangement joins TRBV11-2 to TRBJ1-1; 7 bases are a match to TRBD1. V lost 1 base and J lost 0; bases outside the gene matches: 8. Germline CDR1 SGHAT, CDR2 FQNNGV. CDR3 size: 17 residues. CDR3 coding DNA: TGTGCCAGCAGCTTAGTCCGAAAAGGGACAGTGAACACTGAAGCTTTCTTT. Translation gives CASSLVRKGTVNTEAFF.

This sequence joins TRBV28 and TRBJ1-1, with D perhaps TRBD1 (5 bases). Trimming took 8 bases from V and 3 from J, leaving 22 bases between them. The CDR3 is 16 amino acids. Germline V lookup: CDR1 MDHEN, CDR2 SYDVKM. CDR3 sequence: CASGTTVPGGYTEAFF. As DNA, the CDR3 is TGTGCCAGCGGCACGACAGTGCCTGGAGGGTACACTGAAGCTTTCTTT.

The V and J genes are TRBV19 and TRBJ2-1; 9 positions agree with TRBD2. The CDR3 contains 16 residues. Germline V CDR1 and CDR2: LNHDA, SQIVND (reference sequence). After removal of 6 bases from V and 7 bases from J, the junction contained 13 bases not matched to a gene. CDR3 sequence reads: CASSPMAGGPRNEQFF. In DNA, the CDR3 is TGTGCCAGTAGCCCCATGGCGGGAGGGCCCAGGAATGAGCAGTTCTTC.

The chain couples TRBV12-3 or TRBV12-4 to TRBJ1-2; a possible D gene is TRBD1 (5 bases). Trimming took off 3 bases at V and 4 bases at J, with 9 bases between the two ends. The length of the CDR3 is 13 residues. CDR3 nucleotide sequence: TGTGCCAGCAGTTTCGGGACGGGCTATGGCTACACCTTC. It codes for CASSFGTGYGYTF.

CDR3 residues: CSVEVGQGVGGYTF. The CDR3 DNA reads TGCAGCGTTGAAGTTGGACAGGGGGTGGGTGGCTACACCTTC. The V and J genes are TRBV29-1 and TRBJ1-2; 10 bases are shared with TRBD1. The V gene end was trimmed by 1 base and the J gene end by 7 bases; junction bases not matched to a gene: 6. Germline CDR1 reads SQVTM; CDR2 reads ANQGSEA. The CDR3 sequence is 14 residues long.

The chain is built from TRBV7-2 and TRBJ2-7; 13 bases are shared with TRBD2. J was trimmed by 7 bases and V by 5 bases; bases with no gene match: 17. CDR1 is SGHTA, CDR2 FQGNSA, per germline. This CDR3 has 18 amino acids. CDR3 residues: CASSPPGLAGVITGEQYF. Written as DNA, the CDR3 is TGTGCCAGCAGCCCCCCAGGACTAGCGGGAGTAATTACCGGGGAGCAGTACTTC.

The CDR3 here is CASSLRDRGEKLFF. The CDR3 coding sequence is TGTGCCAGCAGCTTACGGGACAGAGGCGAAAAACTGTTTTTT. The chain uses TRBV7-8 and TRBJ1-4; 7 bases match TRBD1. There are 14 residues in the CDR3. Germline lookup yields CDR1 SGHVS and CDR2 FQNEAQ. V shed 2 bases, J shed 8 bases, and the junction held 5 bases outside the gene matches.

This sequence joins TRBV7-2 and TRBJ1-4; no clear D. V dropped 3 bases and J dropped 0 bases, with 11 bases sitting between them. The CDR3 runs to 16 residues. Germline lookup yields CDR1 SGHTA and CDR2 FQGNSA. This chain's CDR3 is CASSLGSNPTNEKLFF. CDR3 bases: TGTGCCAGCAGCTTGGGCAGCAACCCAACTAATGAAAAACTGTTTTTT.

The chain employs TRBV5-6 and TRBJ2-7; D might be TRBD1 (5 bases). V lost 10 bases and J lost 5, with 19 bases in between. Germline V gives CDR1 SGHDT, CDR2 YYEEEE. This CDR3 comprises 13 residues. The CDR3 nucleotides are TGTGCCTCAAACCCAGGGAATTTCAACGAGCAGTACTTC. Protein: CASNPGNFNEQYF.

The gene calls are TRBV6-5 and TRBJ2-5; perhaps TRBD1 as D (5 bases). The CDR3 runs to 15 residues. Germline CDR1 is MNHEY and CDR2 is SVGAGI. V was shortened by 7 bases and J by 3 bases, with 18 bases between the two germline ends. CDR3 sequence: CASTYRSPDKETQYF. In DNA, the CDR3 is TGTGCCAGCACATATAGGAGTCCGGACAAAGAGACCCAGTACTTC.

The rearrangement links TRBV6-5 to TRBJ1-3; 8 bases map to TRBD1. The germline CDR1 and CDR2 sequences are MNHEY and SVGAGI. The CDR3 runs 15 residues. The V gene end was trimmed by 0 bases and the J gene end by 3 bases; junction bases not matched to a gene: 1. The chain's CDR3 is CASSYSGQGGNTIYF. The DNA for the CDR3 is TGTGCCAGCAGTTACTCCGGACAGGGTGGAAACACCATATATTTT.

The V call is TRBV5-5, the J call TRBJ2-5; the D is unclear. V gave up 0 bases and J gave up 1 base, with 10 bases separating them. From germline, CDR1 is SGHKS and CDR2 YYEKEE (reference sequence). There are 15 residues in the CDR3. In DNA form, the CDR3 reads TGTGCCAGCAGCTTGGGGGCAGGCGCCCAAGAGACCCAGTACTTC. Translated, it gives CASSLGAGAQETQYF.

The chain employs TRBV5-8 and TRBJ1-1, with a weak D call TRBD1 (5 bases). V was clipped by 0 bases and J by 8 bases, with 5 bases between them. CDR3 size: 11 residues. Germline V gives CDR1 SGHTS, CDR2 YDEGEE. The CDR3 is CASSLGGEAFF. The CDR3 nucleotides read TGTGCCAGCAGCTTGGGGGGGGAAGCTTTCTTT.

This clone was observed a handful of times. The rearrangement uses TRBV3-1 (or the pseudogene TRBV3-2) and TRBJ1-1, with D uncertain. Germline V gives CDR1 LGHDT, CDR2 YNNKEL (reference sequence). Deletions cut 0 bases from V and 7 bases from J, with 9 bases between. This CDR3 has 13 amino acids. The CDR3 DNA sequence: TGTGCCAGCAGCCAAGAATCTTGGGGTGAAGCTTTCTTT. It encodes CASSQESWGEAFF.

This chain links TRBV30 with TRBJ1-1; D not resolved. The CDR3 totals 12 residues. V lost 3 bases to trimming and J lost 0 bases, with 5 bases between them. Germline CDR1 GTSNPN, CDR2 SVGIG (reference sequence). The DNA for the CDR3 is TGTGCCTGGAGGGGCATGAACACTGAAGCTTTCTTT. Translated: CAWRGMNTEAFF.

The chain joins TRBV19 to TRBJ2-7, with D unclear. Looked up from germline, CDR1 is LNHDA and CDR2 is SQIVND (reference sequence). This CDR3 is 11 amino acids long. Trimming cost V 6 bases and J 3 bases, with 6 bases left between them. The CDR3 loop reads CASRNLYEQYF. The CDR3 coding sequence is TGTGCCAGTAGGAACCTCTACGAGCAGTACTTC. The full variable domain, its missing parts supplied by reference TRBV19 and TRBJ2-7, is DGGITQSPKYLFRKEGQNVTLSCEQNLNHDAMYWYRQDPGQGLRLIYYSQIVNDFQKGDIAEGYSVSREKKESFPLTVTSAQKNPTAFYLCASRNLYEQYFGPGTRLTVT.